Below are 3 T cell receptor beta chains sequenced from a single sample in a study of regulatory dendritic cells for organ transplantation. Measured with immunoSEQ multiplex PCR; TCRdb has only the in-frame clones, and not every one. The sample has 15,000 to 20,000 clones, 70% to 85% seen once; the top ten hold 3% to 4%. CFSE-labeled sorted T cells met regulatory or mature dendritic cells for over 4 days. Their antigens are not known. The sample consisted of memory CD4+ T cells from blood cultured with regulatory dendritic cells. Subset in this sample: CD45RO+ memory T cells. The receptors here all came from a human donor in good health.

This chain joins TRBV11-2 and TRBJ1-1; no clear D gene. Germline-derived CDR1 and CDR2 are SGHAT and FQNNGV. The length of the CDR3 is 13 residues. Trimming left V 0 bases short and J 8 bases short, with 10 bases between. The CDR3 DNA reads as TGTGCCAGCAGCTTAGATCTAGCCGAAGAAGCTTTCTTT. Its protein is CASSLDLAEEAFF.

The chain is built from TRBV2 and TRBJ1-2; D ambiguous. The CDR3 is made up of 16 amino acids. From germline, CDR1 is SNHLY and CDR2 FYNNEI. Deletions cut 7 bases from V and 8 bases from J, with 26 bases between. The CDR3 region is CASIRTPNSRVEGYTF. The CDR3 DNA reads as TGTGCCAGCATAAGGACCCCGAATTCAAGAGTAGAGGGCTACACCTTC.

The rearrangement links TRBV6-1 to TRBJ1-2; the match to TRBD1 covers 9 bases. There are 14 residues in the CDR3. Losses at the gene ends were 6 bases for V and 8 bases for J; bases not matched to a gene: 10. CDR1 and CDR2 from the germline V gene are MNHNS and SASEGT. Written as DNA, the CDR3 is TGTGCCAGCAGCGCGAGGGGGGACAGGGACGGCTACACCTTC. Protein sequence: CASSARGDRDGYTF.